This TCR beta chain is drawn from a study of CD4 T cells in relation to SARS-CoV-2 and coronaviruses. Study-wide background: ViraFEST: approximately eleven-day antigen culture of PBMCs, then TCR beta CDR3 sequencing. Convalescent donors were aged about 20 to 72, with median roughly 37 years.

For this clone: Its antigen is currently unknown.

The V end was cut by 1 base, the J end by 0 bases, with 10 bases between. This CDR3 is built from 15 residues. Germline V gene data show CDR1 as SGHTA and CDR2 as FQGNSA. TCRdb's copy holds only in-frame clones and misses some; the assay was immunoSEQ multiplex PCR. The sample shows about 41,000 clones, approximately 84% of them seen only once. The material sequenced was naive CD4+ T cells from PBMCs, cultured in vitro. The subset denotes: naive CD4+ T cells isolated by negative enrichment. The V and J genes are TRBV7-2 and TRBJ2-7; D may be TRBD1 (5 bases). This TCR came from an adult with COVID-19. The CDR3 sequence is CASSLDRPSSYEQYF. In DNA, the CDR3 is TGTGCCAGCAGCTTAGACAGGCCGAGCTCCTACGAGCAGTACTTC.